These T cell receptor beta chains were read from a single sample in a study of blood T cell repertoires in COVID-19. Some clones are missing from TCRdb's copy, which holds only in-frame ones; the method was immunoSEQ multiplex PCR. The sample has some 100,000 clones, roughly 90% seen once. Sequencing was carried out using peripheral blood. These TCRs come from a man between 60 and 75 years old with acute or convalescent COVID-19. Both conserved end residues are part of each CDR3. The D gene is left open where the match is weak. Only part of the rows carry a size: once, few, many, or a class if the clone is expanded.

V	D	J	length	size	CDR3	DNA
TRBV11-3	NA	TRBJ2-1	14	NA	CASSPTRAPSEQFF	TGTGCCAGCAGCCCGACTAGGGCGCCGAGTGAGCAGTTCTTC
TRBV11-3	TRBD1	TRBJ1-2	17	NA	CASSGRTGGSADYGYTF	TGTGCCAGCAGCGGTCGGACAGGAGGGTCGGCTGACTATGGCTACACCTTC
TRBV30	TRBD2	TRBJ2-3	15	NA	CAWHPLAGNTDTQYF	TGTGCCTGGCACCCCCTAGCGGGGAACACAGATACGCAGTATTTT
TRBV6-5	NA	TRBJ1-3	15	NA	CASSYGGDLGNTIYF	TGTGCCAGCAGTTACGGAGGGGACCTTGGAAACACCATATATTTT
TRBV27	TRBD1	TRBJ2-1	16	NA	CASSALGQARSNEQFF	TGTGCCAGCAGTGCCTTAGGACAGGCTCGCTCCAATGAGCAGTTCTTC
TRBV9	NA	TRBJ1-1	13	NA	CASSVGANTEAFF	TGTGCCAGCAGCGTAGGGGCGAACACTGAAGCTTTCTTT
TRBV4-2	TRBD2	TRBJ2-2	18	NA	CASSQDVREGGYTGELFF	TGTGCCAGCAGCCAAGATGTGCGGGAGGGCGGCTACACCGGGGAGCTGTTTTTT
TRBV27	NA	TRBJ2-7	16	NA	CASSLKSGGRSYEQYF	TGTGCCAGCAGCCTTAAATCAGGGGGGCGATCCTACGAGCAGTACTTC
TRBV6-1	TRBD1	TRBJ1-2	15	NA	CASSEGGRGYYGYTF	TGTGCCAGCAGTGAAGGTGGCAGGGGGTACTATGGCTACACCTTC
TRBV3-1/TRBV3-2	NA	TRBJ1-3	12	NA	CASSQPERTIYF	TGTGCCAGCAGCCAACCCGAGCGTACCATATATTTT
TRBV7-9	NA	TRBJ2-1	13	NA	CASSSPRDNEQFF	TGTGCCAGCAGCTCCCCCAGGGACAATGAGCAGTTCTTC
TRBV19	NA	TRBJ1-1	14	once	CASNPWGGNNWAFF	TGTGCCAGTAACCCGTGGGGAGGGAATAATTGGGCTTTCTTT
TRBV4-1	TRBD2	TRBJ2-2	17	once	CASSQDRAGVGTGELFF	TGCGCCAGCAGCCAAGATCGAGCGGGAGTTGGCACCGGGGAGCTGTTTTTT
TRBV19	NA	TRBJ1-5	13	NA	CASSTQVNQPQHF	TGTGCCAGTAGTACCCAGGTCAATCAGCCCCAGCATTTT
TRBV19	NA	TRBJ2-1	15	NA	CASSRGRPGANEQFF	TGTGCCAGTAGTAGGGGGAGGCCCGGGGCTAATGAGCAGTTCTTC
TRBV30	NA	TRBJ1-5	13	NA	CAWSGQGNQPQHF	TGTGCCTGGAGTGGGCAGGGCAATCAGCCCCAGCATTTT
TRBV19	NA	TRBJ2-1	15	NA	CASSMTALSYNEQFF	TGTGCCAGTAGTATGACTGCATTGAGTTACAATGAGCAGTTCTTC
TRBV3-1/TRBV3-2	NA	TRBJ2-5	17	NA	CASSQDSSYGMQETQYF	TGTGCCAGCAGCCAAGATTCCTCCTACGGGATGCAAGAGACCCAGTACTTC
TRBV5-1	NA	TRBJ1-3	15	NA	CASSPSGFSGNTIYF	TGCGCCAGCAGCCCCTCAGGGTTCTCTGGAAACACCATATATTTT
TRBV9	NA	TRBJ1-5	13	NA	CASSNWASQPQHF	TGTGCCAGCAGCAATTGGGCGAGTCAGCCCCAGCATTTT
TRBV27	NA	TRBJ1-1	13	NA	CASSLSSTLRAFF	TGTGCCAGCAGTTTATCCTCAACCCTAAGAGCTTTCTTT
TRBV16	TRBD1	TRBJ1-3	15	NA	CASSQGQGRGNTIYF	TGTGCCAGCAGCCAAGGACAGGGACGTGGAAACACCATATATTTT
TRBV13	TRBD1	TRBJ2-2	15	NA	CASSRDRGSTGELFF	TGTGCCAGCAGTCGGGACAGGGGGTCCACCGGGGAGCTGTTTTTT
TRBV29-1	TRBD1	TRBJ1-1	15	NA	CSVDRYRDRGSEAFF	TGCAGCGTTGATAGATACCGGGACAGGGGGTCTGAAGCTTTCTTT
TRBV30	TRBD1	TRBJ1-2	13	NA	CAWRNRGRYGYTF	TGTGCCTGGAGGAACAGGGGCCGCTATGGCTACACCTTC
TRBV5-1	TRBD2	TRBJ2-1	17	NA	CASSLGLAGGTYNEQFF	TGCGCCAGCAGCTTGGGACTAGCGGGGGGGACCTACAATGAGCAGTTCTTC
TRBV7-8	NA	TRBJ1-2	14	NA	CASSLAAGNYGYTF	TGTGCCAGCAGCTTAGCTGCGGGTAACTATGGCTACACCTTC
TRBV7-9	TRBD1	TRBJ1-2	15	NA	CASSLAGDRGDGYTF	TGTGCCAGCAGCTTAGCGGGGGACAGGGGCGATGGCTACACCTTC
TRBV2	NA	TRBJ1-5	15	once	CASSEDRFSNQPQHF	TGTGCCAGCAGTGAAGATCGGTTTAGCAATCAGCCCCAGCATTTT
TRBV5-5	NA	TRBJ2-1	12	NA	CASSPTYNEQFF	TGTGCCAGCAGCCCTACCTACAATGAGCAGTTCTTC
TRBV28	NA	TRBJ2-7	11	NA	CAANGQYEQYF	TGTGCCGCAAACGGACAGTACGAGCAGTACTTC
TRBV11-2	TRBD1	TRBJ1-4	15	NA	CASSIQGYTNEKLFF	TGTGCCAGTTCTATACAGGGGTACACCAATGAAAAACTGTTTTTT
TRBV29-1	TRBD2	TRBJ2-5	15	NA	CSVGTSGSYQETQYF	TGCAGCGTTGGTACTAGCGGGAGTTATCAAGAGACCCAGTACTTC
TRBV5-4	NA	TRBJ2-4	15	NA	CASSRRDSSPNIQYF	TGTGCCAGCAGCCGCCGGGACTCCTCACCAAACATTCAGTACTTC
TRBV5-1	NA	TRBJ2-2	14	NA	CASSVGPNTGELFF	TGCGCCAGCAGCGTGGGGCCGAACACCGGGGAGCTGTTTTTT
TRBV2	NA	TRBJ2-7	13	few	CASSAGFLYEQYF	TGTGCCAGCAGCGCGGGGTTCCTCTACGAGCAGTACTTC
TRBV19	TRBD1	TRBJ2-7	14	NA	CASRPGTGTYEQYF	TGTGCCAGTAGGCCCGGGACAGGGACCTACGAGCAGTACTTC
TRBV28	NA	TRBJ1-2	13	once	CASSFSSTYGYTF	TGTGCCAGCAGTTTCTCCTCTACTTATGGCTACACCTTC
TRBV6-5	NA	TRBJ1-5	15	NA	CASRPRDNIHQPQHF	TGTGCCAGCAGACCCCGGGACAACATCCATCAGCCCCAGCATTTT
TRBV30	NA	TRBJ1-5	14	NA	CAWSELNSNQPQHF	TGTGCCTGGAGCGAACTTAATAGCAATCAGCCCCAGCATTTT
TRBV6-5	NA	TRBJ1-2	14	few	CASSPLGGFDGYTF	TGTGCCAGCAGTCCCCTGGGGGGGTTCGATGGCTACACCTTC
TRBV2	NA	TRBJ1-2	11	NA	CASTEEYGYTF	TGTGCCAGCACAGAAGAATATGGCTACACCTTC
TRBV5-1	TRBD2	TRBJ2-1	18	NA	CASSSWGSGSLLVDEQFF	TGCGCCAGCAGCTCGTGGGGGAGCGGGAGCCTACTTGTGGATGAGCAGTTCTTC
TRBV29-1	NA	TRBJ2-6	15	NA	CSVEVRGTGANVLTF	TGCAGCGTTGAAGTAAGGGGGACTGGGGCCAACGTCCTGACTTTC
TRBV27	TRBD2	TRBJ2-2	16	once	CASSLFRAGGVGELFF	TGTGCCAGCAGTTTATTCCGAGCGGGAGGTGTCGGGGAGCTGTTTTTT
TRBV29-1	TRBD1	TRBJ2-2	14	NA	CSVAGTANTGELFF	TGCAGCGTTGCCGGGACAGCGAACACCGGGGAGCTGTTTTTT
TRBV19	TRBD1	TRBJ1-2	17	NA	CASRTYASGQLNYGYTF	TGTGCCAGTAGGACCTACGCCTCGGGACAGCTGAACTATGGCTACACCTTC
TRBV12-5	TRBD1	TRBJ2-1	18	NA	CASGEPPDRGSSYNEQFF	TGTGCTAGTGGCGAACCGCCGGACAGGGGAAGCTCCTACAATGAGCAGTTCTTC
TRBV7-9	TRBD1	TRBJ2-3	15	NA	CASSYSGGATDTQYF	TGTGCCAGCAGCTACTCAGGGGGAGCGACAGATACGCAGTATTTT
TRBV5-1	TRBD1	TRBJ1-3	17	once	CASSSMTGGSAGNTIYF	TGCGCCAGCAGCTCGATGACAGGGGGATCGGCGGGAAACACCATATATTTT
TRBV11-2	TRBD1	TRBJ2-5	15	once	CASSPAQGVVETQYF	TGTGCCAGCAGCCCTGCCCAGGGGGTGGTTGAGACCCAGTACTTC
TRBV28	TRBD1	TRBJ1-2	13	NA	CASRPTGTDGYTF	TGTGCCAGCAGACCGACAGGGACGGATGGCTACACCTTC
TRBV10-3	NA	TRBJ2-5	12	NA	CAIRGREETQYF	TGTGCCATCAGGGGCCGAGAAGAGACCCAGTACTTC
TRBV4-2	NA	TRBJ1-3	16	once	CASSPVGTPSGNTIYF	TGTGCCAGCAGCCCCGTAGGGACACCCTCTGGAAACACCATATATTTT
TRBV5-1	TRBD2	TRBJ2-1	15	once	CASSLSGTSVDEQFF	TGCGCCAGCAGCCTTTCCGGGACTAGCGTCGATGAGCAGTTCTTC
TRBV15	TRBD2	TRBJ2-1	17	NA	CATSRDISSGRGNEQFF	TGTGCCACCAGCAGAGATATAAGTAGCGGGAGAGGGAATGAGCAGTTCTTC
TRBV3-1/TRBV3-2	TRBD1	TRBJ1-4	16	NA	CASSQYGTDRDEKLFF	TGTGCCAGCAGCCAATACGGGACAGATAGAGATGAAAAACTGTTTTTT
TRBV25-1	NA	TRBJ2-1	14	NA	CASSVPGQYNEQFF	TGTGCCAGCAGTGTACCCGGACAGTACAATGAGCAGTTCTTC